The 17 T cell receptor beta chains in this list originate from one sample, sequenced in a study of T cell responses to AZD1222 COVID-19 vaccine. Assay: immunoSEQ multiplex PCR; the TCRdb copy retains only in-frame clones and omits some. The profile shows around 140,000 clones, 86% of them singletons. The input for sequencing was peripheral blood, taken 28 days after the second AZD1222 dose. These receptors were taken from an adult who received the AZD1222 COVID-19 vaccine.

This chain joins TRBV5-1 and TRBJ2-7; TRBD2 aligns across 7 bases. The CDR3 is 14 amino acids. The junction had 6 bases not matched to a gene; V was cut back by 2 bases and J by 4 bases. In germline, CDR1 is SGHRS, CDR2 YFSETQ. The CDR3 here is CASSLAGSSYEQYF. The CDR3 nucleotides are TGCGCCAGCAGCTTAGCGGGAAGTTCGTACGAGCAGTACTTC.

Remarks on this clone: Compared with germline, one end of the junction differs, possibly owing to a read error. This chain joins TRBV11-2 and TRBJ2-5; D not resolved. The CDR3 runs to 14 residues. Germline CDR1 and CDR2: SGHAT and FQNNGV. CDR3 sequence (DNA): TGTGCCAGCAGCTCAAACGAAATTCAAGGGACCCAGTACTTC. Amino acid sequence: CASSSNEIQGTQYF.

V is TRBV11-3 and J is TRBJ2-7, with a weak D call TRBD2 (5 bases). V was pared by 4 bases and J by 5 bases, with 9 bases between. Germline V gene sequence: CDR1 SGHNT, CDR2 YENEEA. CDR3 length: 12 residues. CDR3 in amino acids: CASSSSGDEQYF. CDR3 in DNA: TGTGCCAGCAGCTCCTCCGGGGACGAGCAGTACTTC.

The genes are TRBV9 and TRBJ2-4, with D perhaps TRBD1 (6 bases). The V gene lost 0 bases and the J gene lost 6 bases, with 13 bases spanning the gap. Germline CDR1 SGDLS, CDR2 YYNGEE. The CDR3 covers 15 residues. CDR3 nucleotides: TGTGCCAGCAGCGTAGCCGGGCCAGGGGCAAACATTCAGTACTTC. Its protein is CASSVAGPGANIQYF.

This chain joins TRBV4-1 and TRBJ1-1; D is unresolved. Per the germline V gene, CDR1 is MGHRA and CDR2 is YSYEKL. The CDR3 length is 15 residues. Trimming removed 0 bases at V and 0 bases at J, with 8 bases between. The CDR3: CASSQEAALNTEAFF. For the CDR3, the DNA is TGCGCCAGCAGCCAAGAGGCGGCACTGAACACTGAAGCTTTCTTT.

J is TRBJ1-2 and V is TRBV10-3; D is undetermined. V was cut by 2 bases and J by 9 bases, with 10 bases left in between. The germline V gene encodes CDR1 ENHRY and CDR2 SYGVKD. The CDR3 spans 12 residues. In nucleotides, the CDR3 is TGTGCCATCAGTGAGGCGGAGAGGCGCTACACCTTC. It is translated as CAISEAERRYTF.

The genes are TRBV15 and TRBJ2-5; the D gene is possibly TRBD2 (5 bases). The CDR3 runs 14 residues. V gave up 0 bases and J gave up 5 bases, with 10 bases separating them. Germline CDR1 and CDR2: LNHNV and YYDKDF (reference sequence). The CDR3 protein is CATSRDTTGETQYF. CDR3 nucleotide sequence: TGTGCCACCAGCAGAGATACAACGGGGGAGACCCAGTACTTC.

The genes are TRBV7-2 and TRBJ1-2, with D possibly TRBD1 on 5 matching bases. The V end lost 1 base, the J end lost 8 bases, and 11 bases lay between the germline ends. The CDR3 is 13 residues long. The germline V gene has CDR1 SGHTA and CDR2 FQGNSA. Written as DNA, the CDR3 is TGTGCCAGCAGCTTAGAGGCAGGGCCAGGCTACACCTTC. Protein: CASSLEAGPGYTF.

The CDR3 is CASSLGWEGQYEQYF. Here the CDR3 DNA reads TGTGCCAGCAGCTTGGGGTGGGAGGGCCAATACGAGCAGTACTTC. The V gene is TRBV5-4, the J gene TRBJ2-7; 7 bases map to TRBD2. Germline-derived CDR1 and CDR2 are SGHNT and YYREEE (reference sequence). The V gene end was trimmed by 0 bases and the J gene end by 4 bases; junction bases not matched to a gene: 7. This CDR3 region has 15 residues.

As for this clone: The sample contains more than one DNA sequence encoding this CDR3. CDR3 bases: TGTGCCAGCAGCCAAGTTGGTAACACCGGGGAGCTGTTTTTT. Translation: CASSQVGNTGELFF. V is TRBV4-2 and J is TRBJ2-2, with D hard to call. CDR1 and CDR2 (germline): LGHNA, YNFKEQ. Trimming took off 1 base at V and 2 bases at J, with 5 bases between the two ends. The CDR3 sequence is 14 residues long.

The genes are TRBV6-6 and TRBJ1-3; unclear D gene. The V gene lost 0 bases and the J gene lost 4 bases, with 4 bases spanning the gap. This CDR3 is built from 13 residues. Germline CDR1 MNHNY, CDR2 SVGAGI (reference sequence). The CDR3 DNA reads TGTGCCAGCAGTTACTCAGCGGGAAACACCATATATTTT. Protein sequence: CASSYSAGNTIYF.

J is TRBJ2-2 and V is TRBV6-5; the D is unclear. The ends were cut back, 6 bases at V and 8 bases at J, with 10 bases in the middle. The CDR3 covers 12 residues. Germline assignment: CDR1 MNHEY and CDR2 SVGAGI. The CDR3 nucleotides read TGTGCCAGCAGACGATATACAGGGGAGCTGTTTTTT. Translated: CASRRYTGELFF.

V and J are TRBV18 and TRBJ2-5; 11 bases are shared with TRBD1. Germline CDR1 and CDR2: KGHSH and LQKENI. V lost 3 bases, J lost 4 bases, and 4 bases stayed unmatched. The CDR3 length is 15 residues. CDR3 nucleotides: TGTGCCAGCTCACCGAGGACAGGGGGCATAGAGACCCAGTACTTC. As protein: CASSPRTGGIETQYF. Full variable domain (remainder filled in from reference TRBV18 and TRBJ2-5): NAGVMQNPRHLVRRRGQEARLRCSPMKGHSHVYWYRQLPEEGLKFMVYLQKENIIDESGMPKERFSAEFPKEGPSILRIQQVVRGDSAAYFCASSPRTGGIETQYFGPGTRLLVL.

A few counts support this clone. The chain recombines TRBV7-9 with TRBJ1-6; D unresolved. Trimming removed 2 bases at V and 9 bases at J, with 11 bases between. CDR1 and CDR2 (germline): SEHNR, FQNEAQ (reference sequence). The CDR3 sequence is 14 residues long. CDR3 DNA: TGTGCCAGCAGCTTACGCGGTCCTACTTCACCCCTCCACTTT. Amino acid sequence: CASSLRGPTSPLHF.

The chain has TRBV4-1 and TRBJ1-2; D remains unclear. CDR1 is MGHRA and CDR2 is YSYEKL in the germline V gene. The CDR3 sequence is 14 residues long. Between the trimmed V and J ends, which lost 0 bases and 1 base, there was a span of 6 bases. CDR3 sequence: CASSQETLNYGYTF. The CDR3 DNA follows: TGCGCCAGCAGCCAAGAGACGCTTAACTATGGCTACACCTTC.

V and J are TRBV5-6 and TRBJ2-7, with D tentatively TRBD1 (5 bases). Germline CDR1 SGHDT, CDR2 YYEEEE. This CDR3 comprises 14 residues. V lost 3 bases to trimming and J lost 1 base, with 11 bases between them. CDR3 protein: CASSSRRESYEQYF. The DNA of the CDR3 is TGTGCCAGCAGCTCACGCAGGGAATCCTACGAGCAGTACTTC. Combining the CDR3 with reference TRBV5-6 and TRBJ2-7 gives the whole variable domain DAGVTQSPTHLIKTRGQQVTLRCSPKSGHDTVSWYQQALGQGPQFIFQYYEEEERQRGNFPDRFSGHQFPNYSSELNVNALLLGDSALYLCASSSRRESYEQYFGPGTRLTVT.

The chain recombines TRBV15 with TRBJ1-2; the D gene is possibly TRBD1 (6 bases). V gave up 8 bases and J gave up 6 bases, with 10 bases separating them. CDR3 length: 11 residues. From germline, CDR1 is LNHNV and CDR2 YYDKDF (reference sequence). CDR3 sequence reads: CATRGGDGYTF. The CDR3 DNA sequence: TGTGCCACCCGAGGGGGTGATGGCTACACCTTC.